What follows are 9 T cell receptor beta chains derived from one specimen sequenced in a study of cytomegalovirus exposure and HLA in healthy donors. Method: immunoSEQ multiplex PCR; TCRdb's copy keeps in-frame clones and lacks some. In the table there are around 160,000 clones, approximately 86% of which are singletons. Sequencing was done on a sample of PBMCs. Receptors originate from a man between 25 and 39 years old in good health and CMV-seropositive.

CDR3 sequence (DNA): TGTGCCAGCAGAGTACTAGCGGGTCCTTACGAGCAGTACTTC. It yields the protein CASRVLAGPYEQYF. The V and J genes are TRBV6-1 and TRBJ2-7, with 9 bases fitting TRBD2. The CDR3 runs 14 residues. V lost 6 bases and J lost 4; bases outside the gene matches: 7. Germline V gene data show CDR1 as MNHNS and CDR2 as SASEGT.

This clone was seen once. Other DNA sequences in this sample translate to the same CDR3. The chain joins TRBV5-6 to TRBJ1-3, with 7 nucleotides matching TRBD1. The CDR3 totals 14 residues. The V and J ends lost 5 bases and 0 bases, in that order; junction bases with no gene match: 2. Germline V gene lookup returns CDR1 SGHDT and CDR2 YYEEEE. CDR3 region: CASSRQGSGNTIYF. DNA for the CDR3: TGTGCCAGCAGTAGACAGGGCTCTGGAAACACCATATATTTT.

The chain is built from TRBV7-9 and TRBJ2-7, with 8 bases matching TRBD2. Germline assignment: CDR1 SEHNR and CDR2 FQNEAQ (reference sequence). There are 14 residues in the CDR3. Trimming at V came to 5 bases and at J to 2 bases, leaving 5 bases not matched to a gene. The CDR3 here is CASSIGGAPYEQYF. For the CDR3, the DNA is TGTGCCAGCAGCATCGGGGGGGCCCCCTACGAGCAGTACTTC.

The J gene is TRBJ2-5, the V gene TRBV7-9, with TRBD2 matching 11 bases. J lost 1 base, V lost 5 bases, and 9 bases had no gene match. From germline, CDR1 is SEHNR and CDR2 FQNEAQ (reference sequence). This CDR3 has 17 amino acids. CDR3 residues: CASSPDVTSGTQETQYF. The CDR3 coding sequence is TGTGCCAGCAGCCCCGATGTGACTAGCGGGACCCAAGAGACCCAGTACTTC.

The J gene is TRBJ2-4, the V gene TRBV4-3; 7 bases align to TRBD1. From germline, CDR1 is LGHNA and CDR2 YSLEER. With V trimmed by 6 bases and J by 3 bases, 11 bases remained unmatched. This CDR3 comprises 16 residues. In DNA form, the CDR3 reads TGCGCCAGCAGTCCTCGACAGGGAAGCGTCAAAAACATTCAGTACTTC. Residues: CASSPRQGSVKNIQYF.

The chain links TRBV28 to TRBJ1-2, with D possibly TRBD1 on 5 matching bases. The CDR3 runs to 14 residues. The V gene lost 3 bases and the J gene lost 2 bases, with 10 bases spanning the gap. Germline CDR1 MDHEN, CDR2 SYDVKM. The CDR3 loop reads CASSFSGGNYGYTF. The CDR3 DNA reads as TGTGCCAGCAGTTTCTCCGGGGGAAACTATGGCTACACCTTC.

V and J are TRBV7-6 and TRBJ2-7, with D unresolved. The germline V gene has CDR1 SGHVS and CDR2 FNYEAQ. V was pared by 1 base and J by 1 base, with 5 bases between. The CDR3 sequence is 13 residues long. The CDR3: CASSLGLSYEQYF. CDR3 bases: TGTGCCAGCAGCTTAGGTCTGTCCTACGAGCAGTACTTC.

V and J are TRBV6-5 and TRBJ2-5; D ambiguous. Germline V gives CDR1 MNHEY, CDR2 SVGAGI. CDR3 length: 13 amino acids. V was shortened by 2 bases and J by 7 bases, with 11 bases between the two germline ends. CDR3 DNA: TGTGCCAGCAGTTACCCCACCTACGGGACCCAGTACTTC. Residues: CASSYPTYGTQYF.

This chain joins TRBV27 and TRBJ1-2; TRBD1 aligns across 7 bases. Germline V CDR1 and CDR2: MNHEY, SMNVEV (reference sequence). The CDR3 loop spans 14 amino acids. Trimming at V came to 3 bases and at J to 6 bases, leaving 7 bases not matched to a gene. As DNA, the CDR3 is TGTGCCAGCAGTTTCCTCGACAGGGCCAATGGCTACACCTTC. Translation gives CASSFLDRANGYTF.